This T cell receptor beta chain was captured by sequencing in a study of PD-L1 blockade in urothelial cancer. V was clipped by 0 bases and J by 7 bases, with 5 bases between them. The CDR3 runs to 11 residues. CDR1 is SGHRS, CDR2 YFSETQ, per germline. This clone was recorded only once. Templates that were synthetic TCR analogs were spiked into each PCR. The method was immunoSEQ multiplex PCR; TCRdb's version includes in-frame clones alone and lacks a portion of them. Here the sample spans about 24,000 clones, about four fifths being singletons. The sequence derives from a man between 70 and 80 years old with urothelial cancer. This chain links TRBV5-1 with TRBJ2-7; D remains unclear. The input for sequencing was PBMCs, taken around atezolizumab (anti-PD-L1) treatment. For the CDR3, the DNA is TGCGCCAGCAGCTTGGTGTCGGAGCAGTACTTC. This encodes CASSLVSEQYF.